The 9 T cell receptor beta chains below come from one sample, sequenced in a study of PD-1 blockade in classical Hodgkin lymphoma (dated by TCRdb to 2020 to 2021). Libraries were constructed by the immunoSEQ multiplex PCR assay. As stored in TCRdb, this immuneACCESS dataset retains in-frame rearrangements with V and J assigned. A fraction of the clones does not appear; measured against another copy, unresolved V genes explain less than half of the discrepancy, and the remainder lacks a known reason. The sample yields some 2,400 clones; around 85% were counted once. The top ten clonotypes cover about 1.5% of the sample. What the time point label conveys for this sample: cycle 1 day 1 (C1D1), immediately before nivolumab initiation. Relapse after autologous stem cell transplantation had occurred in all trial patients, and cohorts A, B and C were distinguished by prior brentuximab vedotin exposure. A Miltenyi CD4+ T cell isolation kit was used for magnetic negative selection to purify CD4+ T cells from thawed PBMCs.

Specimen: CD4+ T cells from blood, collected at baseline. All receptors come from a human donor with classical Hodgkin lymphoma.

The CDR3 region has the DNA TGTGCCAGTAGTATTCGGGGACCCACCCCCTCCGAGCAGTACTTC. Translated, it gives CASSIRGPTPSEQYF. The chain is built from TRBV19 and TRBJ2-7, with D possibly called TRBD1 or TRBD2 (5 bases each). V lost 3 bases to trimming and J lost 6 bases, with 18 bases between them. The CDR3 runs 15 residues. Germline CDR1 reads LNHDA; CDR2 reads SQIVND (reference sequence).

The rearrangement joins TRBV11-2 to TRBJ1-2; TRBD1 might be the D (5 bases). The germline V and J ends were trimmed by 0 bases and 7 bases, with 12 bases remaining between them. This CDR3 comprises 14 residues. In germline, CDR1 is SGHAT, CDR2 FQNNGV. CDR3 in DNA: TGTGCCAGCAGCTTAGAGGCGACAGTGGGTGGCTACACCTTC. Its protein product is CASSLEATVGGYTF.

V usage is TRBV6-1 and J usage is TRBJ2-3, with no clear D. V was trimmed by 7 bases and J by 2 bases, leaving 13 bases between them. Germline V CDR1 and CDR2: MNHNS, SASEGT. The CDR3 is 14 residues long. DNA for the CDR3: TGTGCCAGCATTCCCGGGTTCTTCACAGATACGCAGTATTTT. Translating gives CASIPGFFTDTQYF.

V usage is TRBV27 and J usage is TRBJ1-5, with 8 bases that match TRBD1. The CDR3 has 14 amino acids. J lost 4 bases, V lost 6 bases, and 5 bases had no gene match. From germline, CDR1 is MNHEY and CDR2 SMNVEV (reference sequence). CDR3 loop: CASRNRQGNQPQHF. Here the CDR3 DNA reads TGTGCCAGCAGGAATAGACAGGGGAATCAGCCCCAGCATTTT.

The CDR3, as DNA: TGTGCCAGCAGCTTAGCGGGAGGGCCCCTTAATGAGCAGTTCTTC. Amino acid sequence: CASSLAGGPLNEQFF. V usage is TRBV11-3 and J usage is TRBJ2-1; 8 bases agree with TRBD2. There are 15 residues in the CDR3. V gave up 1 base and J gave up 7 bases; unmatched junction bases: 6. The V gene's germline CDR1 is SGHNT and CDR2 YENEEA.

This chain joins TRBV14 and TRBJ1-2, with D possibly matching TRBD1 (6 bases). V lost 0 bases and J 6 bases, leaving 14 bases between the germline ends. CDR1 and CDR2 from the germline V gene are SGHDN and FVKESK. The CDR3 has 15 residues. CDR3 DNA sequence: TGTGCCAGCAGCCAAGATCTTACAGGGTACAATGGCTACACCTTC. Its translation is CASSQDLTGYNGYTF.

The DNA of the CDR3 is TGTGCCTGGAGTCTCCGGACTAGCGGGAGGGATTTCTCCTACGAGCAGTACTTC. It encodes CAWSLRTSGRDFSYEQYF. V usage is TRBV30 and J usage is TRBJ2-7; 15 nucleotides line up with TRBD2. This CDR3 is built from 18 residues. The ends lost 2 bases at V and 0 bases at J; junction bases unmatched: 8. Germline-derived CDR1 and CDR2 are GTSNPN and SVGIG (reference sequence).

This sequence joins TRBV19 and TRBJ1-5; possible D gene TRBD1, 6 bases. From germline, CDR1 is LNHDA and CDR2 SQIVND (reference sequence). The CDR3 spans 13 residues. The V gene lost 8 bases and the J gene lost 4 bases, with 12 bases spanning the gap. The CDR3 is CASRQQGNQPQHF. In nucleotides, the CDR3 is TGTGCCAGTCGCCAACAGGGAAATCAGCCCCAGCATTTT.

The V gene is TRBV2, the J gene TRBJ2-7; D ambiguous. This CDR3 contains 13 residues. Germline CDR1 and CDR2: SNHLY and FYNNEI. Between the trimmed V and J ends, which lost 1 base and 4 bases, there was a span of 8 bases. CDR3 in DNA: TGTGCCAGCAGTGAAGAAATGGCTTACGAGCAGTACTTC. Amino acids: CASSEEMAYEQYF.